This T cell receptor (beta chain) was retrieved from a study of blood T cell repertoires in COVID-19. Overall study context: The United States, Italy and Spain provided the acute and convalescent COVID-19 samples.

Method: immunoSEQ multiplex PCR; TCRdb's copy keeps in-frame clones and lacks some. Of 140,000 or so clones in the sample, about three quarters are singletons; the top ten hold about 15%. The CDR3 is made up of 13 amino acids. The V gene's germline CDR1 is MNHEY and CDR2 SMNVEV (reference sequence). Trimming cost V 2 bases and J 6 bases, with 8 bases left between them. Sequencing input: peripheral blood. The V and J genes are TRBV27 and TRBJ2-1; D is ambiguous. The receptor was isolated from a man in his forties or fifties with acute or convalescent COVID-19. CDR3 sequence reads: CASSLRGSNEQFF. For the CDR3, the DNA is TGTGCCAGCAGTTTAAGAGGTAGCAATGAGCAGTTCTTC.